One and the same sample provided the 13 T cell receptor beta chains below, sequenced in a study of STAT3 mutations in large granular lymphocyte leukemia (dated by TCRdb to about 2019). Broader findings and caveats from the paper: At least one immunodominant TCRbeta clonotype was present in every T-LGLL patient, and multiple immunodominant subclonotypes appeared in about half of the T-LGLL patients.

These receptors are not linked to any known antigen. Library creation used the immunoSEQ multiplex PCR assay. TCRdb's version of the immuneACCESS table is confined to in-frame rearrangements and falls short of the full clone set. An unresolved V gene accounts for under half of the shortfall where checked; the remainder is of unknown origin. Present in this sample are 8,800 or so clones, more than 85% of which were seen just once. 60% to 70% of the sample is held by the ten biggest clonotypes. The sample consisted of peripheral blood mononuclear cells. All receptors derive from a man between 60 and 70 years old with T-cell large granular lymphocyte leukemia. Some clones in this sample may be carry-over from other donors' samples. The age is the age at diagnosis.

The V and J genes are TRBV28 and TRBJ2-7; the D is unclear. The CDR3 totals 14 residues. The germline CDR1 and CDR2 sequences are MDHEN and SYDVKM. V was pared by 6 bases and J by 0 bases, with 12 bases between. In nucleotides, the CDR3 is TGTGCCAGCAGCCGCACATTGAGCTCCTACGAGCAGTACTTC. This codes for CASSRTLSSYEQYF.

The chain carries TRBV7-9 and TRBJ2-7; D not certain. CDR3 length: 15 amino acids. Germline CDR1 SEHNR, CDR2 FQNEAQ (reference sequence). With 1 base removed from V and 2 bases from J, the gap between germline ends came to 12 bases. The CDR3 nucleotides read TGTGCCAGCAGCTTAGGGGGTGGTTTTGCCTACGAGCAGTACTTC. Its protein is CASSLGGGFAYEQYF.

The gene calls are TRBV7-9 and TRBJ2-1, with 10 bases fitting TRBD2. The CDR3 runs to 13 residues. Germline loops: CDR1 SEHNR, CDR2 FQNEAQ (reference sequence). DNA of the CDR3: TGTAGCGGGGGGGTGCCTAACTACAATGAGCAGTTCTTC. Its protein product is CSGGVPNYNEQFF. The full variable domain, in which reference TRBV7-9 and TRBJ2-1 provide the parts outside the CDR3, is DTGVSQNPRHKITKRGQNVTFRCDPISEHNRLYWYRQTLGQGPEFLTYFQNEAQLEKSRLLSDRFSAERPKGSFSTLEIQRTEQGDSAMYLCSGGVPNYNEQFFGPGTRLTVL.

The CDR3 sequence is CASSIDLSTDTQYF. The CDR3, as DNA: TGTGCCAGTAGTATAGATCTGAGCACAGATACGCAGTATTTT. This rearrangement joins TRBV19 to TRBJ2-3, with no clear D. CDR3 size: 14 residues. Germline values: CDR1 LNHDA, CDR2 SQIVND (reference sequence). Trimming took 0 bases from V and 0 from J, leaving 4 bases between them.

This clone was observed a handful of times. V and J are TRBV10-3 and TRBJ2-7; 7 nucleotides align to TRBD2. CDR3 length equals 14 residues. V shed 2 bases and J 2 bases; nucleotides not matched to a gene: 3. The V gene's germline CDR1 is ENHRY and CDR2 SYGVKD. In nucleotides, the CDR3 is TGTGCCATCAGTGAGCCTAGCGGAACCTACGAGCAGTACTTC. Protein sequence: CAISEPSGTYEQYF.

J is TRBJ1-2 and V is TRBV5-1; possibly TRBD1 for D (6 bases). The germline V and J ends were trimmed by 0 bases and 1 base, with 10 bases remaining between them. Germline CDR1 SGHRS, CDR2 YFSETQ. The CDR3 has 15 residues. The DNA for the CDR3 is TGCGCCAGCAGCTTGGAAGCCAGGGGTAACTATGGCTACACCTTC. Translating it yields CASSLEARGNYGYTF. Together with reference TRBV5-1 and TRBJ1-2, the CDR3 gives the full variable domain: KAGVTQTPRYLIKTRGQQVTLSCSPISGHRSVSWYQQTPGQGLQFLFEYFSETQRNKGNFPGRFSGRQFSNSRSEMNVSTLELGDSALYLCASSLEARGNYGYTFGSGTRLTVV.

V gene TRBV30 combines with J gene TRBJ1-3, with D perhaps matching TRBD1 (5 bases). The CDR3 extends over 14 amino acids. The V end lost 3 bases, the J end lost 5 bases, and 14 bases lay between the germline ends. Germline CDR1 is GTSNPN and CDR2 is SVGIG (reference sequence). The CDR3 DNA reads as TGTGCCTGGAGGCCGGTGGGGGGTAGAAACACCATATATTTT. Amino acids: CAWRPVGGRNTIYF.

This clone appeared a single time. The rearrangement uses TRBV11-1 and TRBJ1-2; D may be TRBD1 (5 bases). The CDR3 is 12 amino acids. Germline CDR1 reads SGHAT; CDR2 reads FQDESV (reference sequence). Trimming stripped 4 bases from V and 4 bases from J, with 7 bases between. The CDR3 loop is CASSYDSYGYTF. Here the CDR3 DNA reads TGTGCCAGCAGCTACGACAGCTATGGCTACACCTTC.

CDR3 nucleotides: TGTGCCAGTAGAACCAGAGAGAACTATGGCTACACCTTC. This sequence encodes CASRTRENYGYTF. The rearrangement links TRBV19 to TRBJ1-2; no definite D call. CDR3 size: 13 residues. Germline V gives CDR1 LNHDA, CDR2 SQIVND (reference sequence). V was pared by 6 bases and J by 2 bases, with 10 bases between.

V is TRBV30 and J is TRBJ1-1, with 9 positions matching TRBD1. The junction had 10 bases not matched to a gene; V was cut back by 0 bases and J by 5 bases. Per the germline V gene, CDR1 is GTSNPN and CDR2 is SVGIG (reference sequence). The CDR3 length is 16 residues. The CDR3 region is CAWSVPGQGRGTEAFF. The CDR3 nucleotides read TGTGCCTGGAGTGTACCGGGACAGGGAAGAGGAACTGAAGCTTTCTTT.

This chain joins TRBV7-3 and TRBJ2-2; 7 bases line up with TRBD1. The CDR3 totals 15 residues. Trimming at V came to 1 base and at J to 3 bases, leaving 2 bases not matched to a gene. Germline loops: CDR1 SGHTA, CDR2 FQGTGA. CDR3: CASSLRQGDTGELFF. The CDR3 DNA follows: TGTGCCAGCAGCTTAAGACAGGGAGACACCGGGGAGCTGTTTTTT.

In this sample, this clone turned up a few times. V and J are TRBV30 and TRBJ2-2; 9 bases align to TRBD2. J was trimmed by 8 bases and V by 1 base; bases with no gene match: 11. The CDR3 consists of 16 residues. The germline V gene has CDR1 GTSNPN and CDR2 SVGIG (reference sequence). The CDR3 sequence is CAWSDFGLAIAGELFF. CDR3 sequence (DNA): TGTGCCTGGAGTGACTTCGGACTAGCGATTGCTGGGGAGCTGTTTTTT.

V gene TRBV18 combines with J gene TRBJ2-7; 7 bases line up with TRBD1. V shed 5 bases and J 5 bases; nucleotides not matched to a gene: 3. This CDR3 spans 12 amino acids. Germline V lookup: CDR1 KGHSH, CDR2 LQKENI. CDR3: CASSGTVDEQYF. The CDR3 nucleotides read TGTGCCAGCTCAGGGACAGTCGACGAGCAGTACTTC. Full variable domain (missing parts from reference TRBV18 and TRBJ2-7): NAGVMQNPRHLVRRRGQEARLRCSPMKGHSHVYWYRQLPEEGLKFMVYLQKENIIDESGMPKERFSAEFPKEGPSILRIQQVVRGDSAAYFCASSGTVDEQYFGPGTRLTVT.